This TCR beta chain was observed in a study of post-analysis software for immune sequencing data. General study results and limits: In patients, four to six TRBV segments were more frequent than in controls, with TRBV5-6, TRBV5-1 and TRBV20-1 among them. Samples sharing a preparation batch grouped tightly together when assessed by F measure. Multiple sclerosis patients showed significantly lower normalized Chao1 diversity than controls did.

Worth noting for this clonotype: Its cognate antigen is unknown.

cDNA libraries of TCR beta carried unique molecular identifiers. In TCRdb, the PCR reads were re-called with MiXCR into one record per CDR3 protein. The data contain about 460,000 distinct CDR3 sequences, approximately 46% of them singletons. V was cut by 5 bases and J by 0 bases, with 12 bases left in between. CDR3 length: 16 amino acids. Germline V CDR1 and CDR2: SGHRS, YFSETQ. The receptor's source is a girl aged 10 to 17 with multiple sclerosis. The sequencing sample was made of blood. The V call is TRBV5-1, the J call TRBJ2-6; perhaps TRBD2 as D (6 bases). DNA for the CDR3: TGCGCCAGCAGTCTAGCGCCCGGCTCTGGGGCCAACGTCCTGACTTTC. It encodes CASSLAPGSGANVLTF.